This T cell receptor beta chain is from a study of shared clonotypes between healthy human individuals. General study results and limits: Richness estimates generally favored naive over memory subsets.

In germline, CDR1 is MDHEN, CDR2 SYDVKM. V lost 6 bases and J lost 8, with 13 bases in between. The CDR3 has 12 amino acids. Libraries were prepared by immunoSEQ multiplex PCR; TCRdb keeps only in-frame clonotypes and omits some of them. The repertoire has 2,500,000 or so clones, 93% of them found once; the top ten carry roughly 0.39%. Of note for this clone: Its antigen is undetermined.

The material sequenced was naive CD4+ T cells from PBMCs. The sample's subset: CD45RA+ positively selected. The chain links TRBV28 to TRBJ1-2, with D tentatively TRBD1 (5 bases). The clonotype was recovered from a man younger than 35 in good health. Some clones in this sample may be carry-over from other donors' samples. The CDR3 DNA follows: TGTGCCAGCAGACCCGGGGACGAGGGCTACACCTTC. Its protein product is CASRPGDEGYTF.